Listed below are T cell receptor beta chains from one sample, sequenced in a study of regulatory T cells in long-lasting Graves disease. MiXCR, run by TCRdb on the multiplex PCR reads, gives a single entry per CDR3 protein. The sample has about 220,000 distinct CDR3 sequences, around 20% seen once. These data were also filed under a second study, of T cells in Graves' hyperthyroidism and ophthalmopathy.

The sample was peripheral blood mononuclear cells (PBMCs), taken at new diagnosis, from a patient treated with antithyroid drugs. Receptors were obtained from a woman aged 25-40 years with Graves disease. CDR3s include the opening cysteine and the closing phenylalanine or tryptophan. D genes are given only for firm matches.

d_call: NA
j_call: TRBJ1-3
v_call: TRBV30
cdr3_aa: CAWSVQSSTIYF

d_call: NA
j_call: TRBJ1-5
v_call: TRBV27
cdr3_aa: CASRGRTLGNQPQHF

d_call: NA
j_call: TRBJ2-3
v_call: TRBV2
cdr3_aa: CASRVGGDADTQYF

d_call: TRBD2
j_call: TRBJ2-5
v_call: TRBV7-8
cdr3_aa: CASSLAGGQETQYF

d_call: NA
j_call: TRBJ2-1
v_call: TRBV6-2/TRBV6-3
cdr3_aa: CASRPPGSEQFF

d_call: NA
j_call: TRBJ2-1
v_call: TRBV6-2/TRBV6-3
cdr3_aa: CASGGPNNEQFF

d_call: NA
j_call: TRBJ1-3
v_call: TRBV18
cdr3_aa: CASSPLGSSGNTIYF

d_call: NA
j_call: TRBJ1-5
v_call: TRBV30
cdr3_aa: CAWSLLGSNQPQHF

d_call: TRBD1
j_call: TRBJ1-2
v_call: TRBV10-2
cdr3_aa: CASSEGTGYGYTF

d_call: TRBD1
j_call: TRBJ1-1
v_call: TRBV28
cdr3_aa: CASSLSAGTGGTEAFF

d_call: TRBD1
j_call: TRBJ2-7
v_call: TRBV2
cdr3_aa: CASGTESAYEQYF

d_call: NA
j_call: TRBJ2-5
v_call: TRBV6-1
cdr3_aa: CASRPGDTIQETQYF